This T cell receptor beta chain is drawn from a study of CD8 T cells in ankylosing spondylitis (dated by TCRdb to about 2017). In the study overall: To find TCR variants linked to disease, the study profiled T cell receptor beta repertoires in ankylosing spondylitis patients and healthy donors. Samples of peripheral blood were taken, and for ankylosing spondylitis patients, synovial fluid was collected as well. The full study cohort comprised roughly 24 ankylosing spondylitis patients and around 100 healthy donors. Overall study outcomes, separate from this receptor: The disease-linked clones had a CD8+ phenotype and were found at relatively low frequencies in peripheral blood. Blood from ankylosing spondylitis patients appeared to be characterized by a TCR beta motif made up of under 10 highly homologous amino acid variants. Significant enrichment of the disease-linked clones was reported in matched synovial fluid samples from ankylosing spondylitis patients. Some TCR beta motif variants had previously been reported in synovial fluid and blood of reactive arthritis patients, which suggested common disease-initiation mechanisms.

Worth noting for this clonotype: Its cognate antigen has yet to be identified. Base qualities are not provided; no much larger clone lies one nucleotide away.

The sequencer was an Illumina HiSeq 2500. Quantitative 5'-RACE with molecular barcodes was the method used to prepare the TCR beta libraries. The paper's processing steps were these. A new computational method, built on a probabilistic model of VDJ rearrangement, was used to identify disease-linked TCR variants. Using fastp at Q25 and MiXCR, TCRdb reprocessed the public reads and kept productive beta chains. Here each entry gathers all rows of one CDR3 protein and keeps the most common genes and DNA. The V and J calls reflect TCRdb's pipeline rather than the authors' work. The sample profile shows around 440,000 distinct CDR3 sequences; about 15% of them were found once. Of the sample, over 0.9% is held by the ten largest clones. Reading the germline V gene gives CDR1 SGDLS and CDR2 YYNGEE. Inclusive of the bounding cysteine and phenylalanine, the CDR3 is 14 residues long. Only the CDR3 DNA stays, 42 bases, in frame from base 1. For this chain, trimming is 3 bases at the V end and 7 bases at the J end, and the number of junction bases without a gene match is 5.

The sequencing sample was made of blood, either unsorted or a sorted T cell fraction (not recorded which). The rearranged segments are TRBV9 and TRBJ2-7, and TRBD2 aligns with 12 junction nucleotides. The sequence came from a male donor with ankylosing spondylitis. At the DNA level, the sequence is TGTGCCAGCAGCGCCGGGACTAGCGGGCGTGAGCAGTACTTC. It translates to CASSAGTSGREQYF.